This TCR beta chain was documented in a study of T cell responses to AZD1222 COVID-19 vaccine. Assay: immunoSEQ multiplex PCR; the TCRdb copy retains only in-frame clones and omits some. The repertoire holds under 130,000 clones, with around nine tenths as singletons. The CDR3 is made up of 13 amino acids. Germline V lookup: CDR1 GTSNPN, CDR2 SVGIG (reference sequence). V shed 4 bases and J 11 bases; nucleotides not matched to a gene: 13. This rearrangement joins TRBV30 to TRBJ1-1; 7 positions agree with TRBD1. The specimen was peripheral blood, collected on day 0 of AZD1222 vaccination. This TCR was sampled from an adult in good health. CDR3 coding DNA: TGTGCCTGGAAGGACAGGAGACTAGGAAGGGCTTTCTTT. Translated: CAWKDRRLGRAFF.